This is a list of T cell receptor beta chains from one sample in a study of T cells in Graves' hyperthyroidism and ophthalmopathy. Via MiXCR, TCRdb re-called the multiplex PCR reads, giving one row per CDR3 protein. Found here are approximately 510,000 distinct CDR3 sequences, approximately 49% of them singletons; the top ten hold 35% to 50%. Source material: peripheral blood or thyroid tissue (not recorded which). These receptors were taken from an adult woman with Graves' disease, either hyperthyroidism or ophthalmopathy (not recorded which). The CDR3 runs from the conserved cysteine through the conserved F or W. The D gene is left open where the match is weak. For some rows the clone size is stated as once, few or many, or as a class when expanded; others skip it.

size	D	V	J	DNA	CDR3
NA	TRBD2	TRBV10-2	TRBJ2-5	TGTGCTAGTGCCCCGACTAGCGGACAAGAGACCCAGTACTTC	CASAPTSGQETQYF
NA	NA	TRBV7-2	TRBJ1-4	TGTGCCAGCAGCGCAGGAAGCACGGGGGGTGAAAAACTGTTTTTT	CASSAGSTGGEKLFF
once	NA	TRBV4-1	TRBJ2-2	TGCGCCAGCAGCCGAACAGGGATGAACACCGGGGAGCTGTTTTTT	CASSRTGMNTGELFF
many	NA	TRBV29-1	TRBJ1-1	TGCAGCGTTGAAGGGGGAATGAACACTGAAGCTTTCTTT	CSVEGGMNTEAFF
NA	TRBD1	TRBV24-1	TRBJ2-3	TGTGCCACCAGTGATTTAAGCGGGACAGGGGGCGCGGATACGCAGTATTTT	CATSDLSGTGGADTQYF
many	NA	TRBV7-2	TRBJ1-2	TGTGCCAGCAGCTTAGCTTGGGGAGGCGGCTACACCTTC	CASSLAWGGGYTF
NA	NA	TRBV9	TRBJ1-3	TGTGCCAGCAGCGTAGATGGACAGTATGGAAACACCATATATTTT	CASSVDGQYGNTIYF
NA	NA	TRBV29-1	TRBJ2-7	TGCAGCGTTGTTTTCGTCCCGGGGCAGGGTATCACGACCAGGACCTACGAGCAGTACTTC	CSVVFVPGQGITTRTYEQYF
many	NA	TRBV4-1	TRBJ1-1	TGCGCCAGCAGCCACTCGGCGGTGAACACTGAAGCTTTCTTT	CASSHSAVNTEAFF
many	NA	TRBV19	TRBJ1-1	TGTGCCACCACTATACGGGGAGGAGACACTGAAGCTTTCTTT	CATTIRGGDTEAFF
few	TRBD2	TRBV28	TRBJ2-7	TGTGCCAGCAGAATTCGGACTAGCTACGAGCAGTACTTC	CASRIRTSYEQYF
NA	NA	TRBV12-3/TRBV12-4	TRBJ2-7	TGTGCCAGCAGCCCCGATGGTGAGGGACGCGACGAGCAGTACTTC	CASSPDGEGRDEQYF
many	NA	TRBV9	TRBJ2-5	TGTGCCAGCAGCTCCTCCGGGACCTCGGGCGAGACCCAGTACTTC	CASSSSGTSGETQYF
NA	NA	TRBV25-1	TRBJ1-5	TGTGCCAGCAGTGCTCCAGGGGAAAATCAGCCCCAGCATTTT	CASSAPGENQPQHF
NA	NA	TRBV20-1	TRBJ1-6	TGCAGTGCCGTCCGTGGCACTAATTCACCCCTCCACTTT	CSAVRGTNSPLHF
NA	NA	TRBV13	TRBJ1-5	TGTGCCAGCAGTGATGATCATCAGCCCCAGCATTTT	CASSDDHQPQHF
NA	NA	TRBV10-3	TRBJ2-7	TGTGCCATCAGTGAGGGTATTACAGGTGCGGATGAGCAGTACTTC	CAISEGITGADEQYF
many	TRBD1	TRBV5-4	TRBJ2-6	TGTGCCAGCAGTTCCGGGACAGGCTTCTCTGGGGCCAACGTCCTGACTTTC	CASSSGTGFSGANVLTF
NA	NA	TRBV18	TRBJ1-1	TGTGCCAGCTCACCACCACAGGTCTGGGACACTGAACCTTTCTTT	CASSPPQVWDTEPFF
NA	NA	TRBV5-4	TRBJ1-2	TGTGCCAGCAGCAATTCCCGAGATGGCTATGGCTACACCTTC	CASSNSRDGYGYTF
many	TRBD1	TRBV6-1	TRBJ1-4	TGTGCCAGCAGTGAGGACAGGGTGAATGAAAAACTGTTTTTT	CASSEDRVNEKLFF
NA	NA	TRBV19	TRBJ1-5	TGTGCCAGTAGTAAAGGGATCCGCAATCAGCCCCAGCATTTT	CASSKGIRNQPQHF
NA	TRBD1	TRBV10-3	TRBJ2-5	TGTGCCATCAGTTCCGGGACAGGGTTTATGGAGACCCAGTACTTC	CAISSGTGFMETQYF
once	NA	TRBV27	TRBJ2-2	TGTGCCAGCAGTTTATTCCCCGACTTGAGTTGGGGTGGGGAGCTGTTTTTT	CASSLFPDLSWGGELFF
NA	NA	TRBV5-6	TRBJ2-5	TGTGCCAGCAGCTTGATTGGCCAAGAGACCCAGTACTTC	CASSLIGQETQYF
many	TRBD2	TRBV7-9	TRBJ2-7	TGTGCCAGCAGCTTATCACGTAGCGGGAGGGCAAGCCACGAGCAGTACTTC	CASSLSRSGRASHEQYF